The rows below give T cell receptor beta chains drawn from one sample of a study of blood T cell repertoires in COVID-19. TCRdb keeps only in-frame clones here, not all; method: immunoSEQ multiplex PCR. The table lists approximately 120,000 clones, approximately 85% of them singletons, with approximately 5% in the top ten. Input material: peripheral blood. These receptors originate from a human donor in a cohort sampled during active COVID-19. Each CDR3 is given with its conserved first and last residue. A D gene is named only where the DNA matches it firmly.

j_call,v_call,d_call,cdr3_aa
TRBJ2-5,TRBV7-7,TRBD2,CASSLASSGPQETQYF
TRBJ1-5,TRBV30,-,CAWSTGKVQPQHF
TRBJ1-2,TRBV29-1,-,CSSRDTNYGYTF
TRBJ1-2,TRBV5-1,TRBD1,CASRAGTDGGGYTF
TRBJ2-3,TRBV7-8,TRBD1,CASSSRRDRGPTDTQYF
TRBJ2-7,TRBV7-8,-,CASSLGGPYEQYF
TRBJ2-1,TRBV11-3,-,CASSLGTSSYNEQFF
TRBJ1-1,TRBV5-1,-,CASSAGQGLNTEAFF
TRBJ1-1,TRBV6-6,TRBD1,CASSHGDRLMNTEAFF
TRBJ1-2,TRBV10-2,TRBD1,CASSESWQGARRGYTF
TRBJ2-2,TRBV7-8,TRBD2,CASSLGVSREAGNTGELFF
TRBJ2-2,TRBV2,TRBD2,CASSPRTSGGELFF
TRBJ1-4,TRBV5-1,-,CASSFRGTTNEKLFF
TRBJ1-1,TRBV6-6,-,CASTEVSGGVDTEAFF
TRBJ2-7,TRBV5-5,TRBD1,CASSLVYRGSREQYF
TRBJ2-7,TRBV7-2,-,CASSLASRVREQYF
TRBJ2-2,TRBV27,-,CASKLDRLNTGELFF
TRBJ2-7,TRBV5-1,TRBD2,CASSWEGYEQYF
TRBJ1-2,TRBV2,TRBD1,CASSVHRGNNGYTF
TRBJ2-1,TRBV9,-,CASSPRDPYNEQFF
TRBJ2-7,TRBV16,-,CASSQVQEEQYF
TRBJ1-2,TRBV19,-,CASSEAVNYGYTF
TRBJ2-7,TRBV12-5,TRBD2,CASGLRLAGTDNYEQYF
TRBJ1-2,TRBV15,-,CATSPDPGAGTYGYTF
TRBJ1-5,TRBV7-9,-,CATTGAGDGGNQPQHF
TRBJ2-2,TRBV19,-,CASTNREIGELFF
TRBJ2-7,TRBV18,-,CASSPSGQGREQYF
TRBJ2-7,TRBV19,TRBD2,CASSPGTSGTYEQYF
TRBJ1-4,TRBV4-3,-,CASSQEPRGSTNEKLFF
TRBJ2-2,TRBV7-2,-,CASSLIGGNTGELFF
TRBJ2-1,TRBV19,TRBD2,CASAIGRGGLAGGSSYNEQFF
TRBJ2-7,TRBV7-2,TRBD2,CASSLGLAGTPGYEQYF
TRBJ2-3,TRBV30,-,CAWSVWGSGDTQYF
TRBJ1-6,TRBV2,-,CASSEASSYNSPLHF
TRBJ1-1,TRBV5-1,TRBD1,CASSLVRDRGYMTNTEAFF
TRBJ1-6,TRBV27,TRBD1,CASRRLGTGMDSYNSPLHF
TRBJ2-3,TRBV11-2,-,CASSLGQLVRTDTQYF
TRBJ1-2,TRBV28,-,CASSLSQGGYYGYTF
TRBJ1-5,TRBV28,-,CASSLGQPQHF
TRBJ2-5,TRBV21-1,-,CASRTLTGSRETQYF
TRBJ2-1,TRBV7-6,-,CASSLDDRSSYNEQFF